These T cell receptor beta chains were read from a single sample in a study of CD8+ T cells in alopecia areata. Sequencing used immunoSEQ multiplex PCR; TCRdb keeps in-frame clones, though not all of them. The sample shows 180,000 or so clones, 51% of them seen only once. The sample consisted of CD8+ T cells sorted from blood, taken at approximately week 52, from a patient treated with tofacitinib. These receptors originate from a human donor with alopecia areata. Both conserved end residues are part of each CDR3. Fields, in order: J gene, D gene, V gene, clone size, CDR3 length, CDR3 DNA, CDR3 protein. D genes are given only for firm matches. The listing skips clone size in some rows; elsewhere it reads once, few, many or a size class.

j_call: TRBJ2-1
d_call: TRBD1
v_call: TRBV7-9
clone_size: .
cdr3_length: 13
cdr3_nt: TGTGCCAGCAGCGCGGACAGGGGACATGAGCAGTTCTTC
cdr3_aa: CASSADRGHEQFF

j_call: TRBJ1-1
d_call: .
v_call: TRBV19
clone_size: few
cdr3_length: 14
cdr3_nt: TGTGCCAGTAGTGGTAGGACAGCGAACTATGAAGCTTTCTTT
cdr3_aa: CASSGRTANYEAFF

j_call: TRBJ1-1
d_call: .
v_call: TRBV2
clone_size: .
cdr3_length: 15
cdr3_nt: TGTGCCAGCAGTGAAAATGGTTGGGGTAACACTGAAGCTTTCTTT
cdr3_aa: CASSENGWGNTEAFF

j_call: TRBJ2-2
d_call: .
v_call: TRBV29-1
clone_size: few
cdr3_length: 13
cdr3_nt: TGCAGCGTTGTAGCTACAAACACCGGGGAGCTGTTTTTT
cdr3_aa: CSVVATNTGELFF

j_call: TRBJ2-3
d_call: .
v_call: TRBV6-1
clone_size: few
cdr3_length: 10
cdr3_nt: TGTGCCATCCGGGAAGATACGCAGTATTTT
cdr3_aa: CAIREDTQYF

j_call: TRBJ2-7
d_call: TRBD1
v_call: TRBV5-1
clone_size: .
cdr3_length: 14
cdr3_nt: TGCGCCAGCAGGGAGGGACAGGGGATTTACGAGCAGTACTTC
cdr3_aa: CASREGQGIYEQYF

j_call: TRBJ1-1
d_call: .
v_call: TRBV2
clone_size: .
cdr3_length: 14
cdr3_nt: TGTGCCAGCAGGGGCGATTTCATGAACACTGAAGCTTTCTTT
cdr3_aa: CASRGDFMNTEAFF

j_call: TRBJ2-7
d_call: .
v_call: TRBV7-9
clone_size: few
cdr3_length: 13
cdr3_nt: TGTGCCAGCAGCCCCCTTAGTCGAGACGAGCAGTACTTC
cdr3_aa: CASSPLSRDEQYF

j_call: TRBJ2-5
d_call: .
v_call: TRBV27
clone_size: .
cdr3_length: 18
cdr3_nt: TGTGCCAGCAGTGGGTACACAGGACTCAGGGGGGCCCAAGAGACCCAGTACTTC
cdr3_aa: CASSGYTGLRGAQETQYF

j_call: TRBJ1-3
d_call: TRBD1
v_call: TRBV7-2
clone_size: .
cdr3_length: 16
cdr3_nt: TGTGCCAGCAGCCCTGACAGGGAGGGTTCTGGAAACACCATATATTTT
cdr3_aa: CASSPDREGSGNTIYF

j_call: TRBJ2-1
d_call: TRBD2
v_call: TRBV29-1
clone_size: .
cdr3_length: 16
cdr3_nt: TGCAGCGTTATATTGAGCGGGACCTTCTCCTACAATGAGCAGTTCTTC
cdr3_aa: CSVILSGTFSYNEQFF

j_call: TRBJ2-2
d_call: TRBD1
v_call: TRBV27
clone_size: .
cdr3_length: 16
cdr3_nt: TGTGCCAGCAGTTCTCCGGGACAGGGGAGAGGCGGGGAGCTGTTTTTT
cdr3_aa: CASSSPGQGRGGELFF

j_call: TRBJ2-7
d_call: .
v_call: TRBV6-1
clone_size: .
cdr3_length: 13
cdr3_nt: TGTGCCAGCAGTGAAGGACGGCGCTACGAGCAGTACTTC
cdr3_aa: CASSEGRRYEQYF

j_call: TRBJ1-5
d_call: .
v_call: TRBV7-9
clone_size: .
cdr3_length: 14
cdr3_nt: TGTGCCAGCAGCCCAGGATACAGGGATGAACCCCAGCATTTT
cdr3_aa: CASSPGYRDEPQHF

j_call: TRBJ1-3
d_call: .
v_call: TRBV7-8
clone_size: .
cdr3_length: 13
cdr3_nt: TGTGCCAGCAGCCCACACTCTGGAAACACCATATATTTT
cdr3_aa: CASSPHSGNTIYF

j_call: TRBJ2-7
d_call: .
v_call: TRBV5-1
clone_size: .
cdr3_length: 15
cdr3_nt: TGCGCCAGCAGCACCGCCTGGCCCCGAGTCCACGAGCAGTACTTC
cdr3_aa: CASSTAWPRVHEQYF

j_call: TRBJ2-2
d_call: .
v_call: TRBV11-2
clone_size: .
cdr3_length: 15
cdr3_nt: TGTGCCAGCAGCTTAGTTGGGGGGAACACCGGGGAGCTGTTTTTT
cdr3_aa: CASSLVGGNTGELFF

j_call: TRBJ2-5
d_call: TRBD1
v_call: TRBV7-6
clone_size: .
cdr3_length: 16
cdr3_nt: TGTGCCAGCGGGCTAAGGGTCGGGGACAGGGGCGAGACCCAGTACTTC
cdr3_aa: CASGLRVGDRGETQYF

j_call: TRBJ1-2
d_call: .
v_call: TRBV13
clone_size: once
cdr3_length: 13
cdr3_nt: TGTGCCAGCACCGAAGGTGGGCGCCACGGCTACACCTTC
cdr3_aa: CASTEGGRHGYTF

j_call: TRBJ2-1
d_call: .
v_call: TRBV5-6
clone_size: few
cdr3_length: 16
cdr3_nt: TGTGCCAGCAGCTTATCGCCCCCGAGCTCCTACAATGAGCAGTTCTTC
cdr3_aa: CASSLSPPSSYNEQFF

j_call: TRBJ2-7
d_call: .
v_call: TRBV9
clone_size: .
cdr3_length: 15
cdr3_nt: TGTGCCAGCAGCGTAAGTCCGGACGGTTCCTACGAGCAGTACTTC
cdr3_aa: CASSVSPDGSYEQYF

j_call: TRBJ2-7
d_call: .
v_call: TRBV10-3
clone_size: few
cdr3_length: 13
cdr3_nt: TGTGCCATCACTTCTGGGGACTCCTACGAGCAGTACTTC
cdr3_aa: CAITSGDSYEQYF

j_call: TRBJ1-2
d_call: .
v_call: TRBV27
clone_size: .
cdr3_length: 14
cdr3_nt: TGTGCCAGCAGTTTACAGGGGCATAACTATGGCTACACCTTC
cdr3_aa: CASSLQGHNYGYTF

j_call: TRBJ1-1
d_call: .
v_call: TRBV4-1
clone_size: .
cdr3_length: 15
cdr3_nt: TGCGCCAGCAGCCAAGACCAGGATAAGTTAACTGAAGCTTTCTTT
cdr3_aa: CASSQDQDKLTEAFF

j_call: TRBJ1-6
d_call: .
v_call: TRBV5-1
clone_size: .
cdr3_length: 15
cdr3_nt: TGCGCCAGCAGCTTGGAGGCAGTGAATAATTCACCCCTCCACTTT
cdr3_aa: CASSLEAVNNSPLHF

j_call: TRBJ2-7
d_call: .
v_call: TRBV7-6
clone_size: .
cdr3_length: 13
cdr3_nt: TGTGCCAGCAGCATTGGTGAATTCTACGAGCAGTACTTC
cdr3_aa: CASSIGEFYEQYF

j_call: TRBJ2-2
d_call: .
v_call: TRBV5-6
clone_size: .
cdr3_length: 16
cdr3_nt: TGTGCCAGCAGCTTGGTGGAGCGTTGGAACACCGGGGAGCTGTTTTTT
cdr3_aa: CASSLVERWNTGELFF

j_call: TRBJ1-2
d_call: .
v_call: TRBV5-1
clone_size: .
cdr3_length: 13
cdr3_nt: TGCGCCAGCAGCTTCGACAGCGTGGCTGGCTACACCTTC
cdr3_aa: CASSFDSVAGYTF

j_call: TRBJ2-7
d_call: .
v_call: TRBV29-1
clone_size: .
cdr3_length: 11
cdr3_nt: TGCAGCGTTCAAAGGGGGTACGAGCAGTACTTC
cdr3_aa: CSVQRGYEQYF

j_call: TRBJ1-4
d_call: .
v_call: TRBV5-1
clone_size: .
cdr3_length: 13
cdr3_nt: TGCGCCAGCAGTTTGGGGCAGCGAGAAAAACTGTTTTTT
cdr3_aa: CASSLGQREKLFF

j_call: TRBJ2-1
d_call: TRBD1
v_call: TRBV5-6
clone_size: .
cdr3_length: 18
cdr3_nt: TGTGCCAGCAGCTTGAGGTGGAACCGACAGGGTATTAGCAATGAGCAGTTCTTC
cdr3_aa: CASSLRWNRQGISNEQFF

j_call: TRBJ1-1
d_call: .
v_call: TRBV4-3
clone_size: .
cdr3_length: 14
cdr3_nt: TGCGCCAGCAGCCAAGGACAGGCGAACACTGAAGCTTTCTTT
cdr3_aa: CASSQGQANTEAFF

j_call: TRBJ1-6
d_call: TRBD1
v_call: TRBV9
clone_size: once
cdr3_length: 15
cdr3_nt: TGTGCCAGCAGCGTCCGACAGGGGATAGATTCACCCCTCCACTTT
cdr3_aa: CASSVRQGIDSPLHF

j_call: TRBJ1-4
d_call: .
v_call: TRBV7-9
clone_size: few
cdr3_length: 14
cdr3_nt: TGTGCCAGCAGCCCAGACATGATCAATGAAAAACTGTTTTTT
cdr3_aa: CASSPDMINEKLFF

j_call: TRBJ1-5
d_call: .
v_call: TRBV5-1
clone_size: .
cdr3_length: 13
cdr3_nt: TGCGCCAGCAGCTTGGGAGACAATCAGCCCCAGCATTTT
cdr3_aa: CASSLGDNQPQHF

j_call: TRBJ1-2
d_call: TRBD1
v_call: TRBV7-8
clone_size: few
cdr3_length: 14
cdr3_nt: TGTGCCAGCAGCTTGGGACAGGGGGCATTTGGCTACACCTTC
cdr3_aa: CASSLGQGAFGYTF

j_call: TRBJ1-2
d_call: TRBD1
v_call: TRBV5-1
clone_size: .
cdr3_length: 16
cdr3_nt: TGCGCCAGCAGATTGGGGACAGATCGTTCTAACTATGGCTACACCTTC
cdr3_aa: CASRLGTDRSNYGYTF

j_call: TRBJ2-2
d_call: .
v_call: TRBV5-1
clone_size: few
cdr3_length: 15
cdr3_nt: TGCGCCAGCAGCTTGATCCAGGGGGGAACCGGGGAGCTGTTTTTT
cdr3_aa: CASSLIQGGTGELFF

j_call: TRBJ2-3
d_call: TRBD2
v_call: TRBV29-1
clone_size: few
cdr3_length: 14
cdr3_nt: TGCAGCGGGACCGGGACTCGGGAGGAGGATACGCAGTATTTT
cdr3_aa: CSGTGTREEDTQYF

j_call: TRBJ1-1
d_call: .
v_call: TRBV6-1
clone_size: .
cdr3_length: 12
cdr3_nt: TGTGCCAGCAGTGTTAGGAGGGCTGAAGCTTTCTTT
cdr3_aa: CASSVRRAEAFF

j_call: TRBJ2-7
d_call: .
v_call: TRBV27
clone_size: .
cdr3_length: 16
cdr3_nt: TGTGCCAGCAGTTTACTGGTGGGCAGGCCAGCCTACGAGCAGTACTTC
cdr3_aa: CASSLLVGRPAYEQYF

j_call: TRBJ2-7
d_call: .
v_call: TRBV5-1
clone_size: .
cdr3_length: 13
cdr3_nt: TGCGCCAGCAGTTCTAGCCTTCTAAACGAGCAGTACTTC
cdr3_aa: CASSSSLLNEQYF

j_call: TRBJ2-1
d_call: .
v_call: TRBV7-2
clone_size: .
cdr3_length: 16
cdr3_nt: TGTGCCAGCAGCGCTGACCGGGACACGGGTTACAATGAGCAGTTCTTC
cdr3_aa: CASSADRDTGYNEQFF

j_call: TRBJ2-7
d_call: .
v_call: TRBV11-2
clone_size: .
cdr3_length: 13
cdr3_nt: TGTGCCAGCAGCTTCGGGGACGGTTACGAGCAGTACTTC
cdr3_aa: CASSFGDGYEQYF

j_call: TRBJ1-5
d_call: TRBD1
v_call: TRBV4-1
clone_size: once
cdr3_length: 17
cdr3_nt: TGCGCCAGCAGCCAAGAGACAGGGACTTCTCAAGGTCAGCCCCAGCATTTT
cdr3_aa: CASSQETGTSQGQPQHF

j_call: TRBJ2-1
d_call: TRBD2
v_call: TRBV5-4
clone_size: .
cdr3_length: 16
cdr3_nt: TGTGCCAGCAGCCCTTCGGGCGGGGGCTCCTACAATGAGCAGTTCTTC
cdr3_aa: CASSPSGGGSYNEQFF

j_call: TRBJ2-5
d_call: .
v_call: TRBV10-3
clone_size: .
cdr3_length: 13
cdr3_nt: TGTGCCATCAGCCCCCGGGAAAAAGAGACCCAGTACTTC
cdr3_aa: CAISPREKETQYF

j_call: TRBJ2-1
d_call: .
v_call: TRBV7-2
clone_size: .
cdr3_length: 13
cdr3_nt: TGTGCCAGCAGCTTAGCAGCAGGTAATGAGCAGTTCTTC
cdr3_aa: CASSLAAGNEQFF

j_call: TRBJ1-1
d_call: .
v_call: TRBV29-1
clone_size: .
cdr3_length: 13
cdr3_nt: TGCAGCGTTGAAGGGGGCAGGCCGGGGGAAGCTTTCTTT
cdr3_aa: CSVEGGRPGEAFF

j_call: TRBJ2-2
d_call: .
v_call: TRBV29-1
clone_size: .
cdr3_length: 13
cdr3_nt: TGCAGCGTTGAACCGGTGAACACCGGGGAGCTGTTTTTT
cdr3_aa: CSVEPVNTGELFF